Reported below is one TCR beta chain. This specimen comes from a study of T-cell reconstitution after alpha-beta-depleted transplantation in children. As it was prepared, the TCRbeta library received unique molecular identifiers. TCRdb re-analysed the PCR reads in MiXCR, keeping a single row per CDR3 protein. The sample lists fewer than 700,000 distinct CDR3 sequences, under 15% occurring once. This specimen consisted of PBMCs, mostly from graft donor cells, obtained 360 days after TCRalphabeta/CD19-depleted stem cell transplant. This sequence originates from a male patient younger than 18 who had a stem cell transplant for acute myeloid leukemia, so the T cells may come from the graft donor.

The CDR3 DNA reads TGCAGTGCTAGAGATAGCACTAGCGGATCTCAAGAGACCCAGTACTTC. Encoded protein: CSARDSTSGSQETQYF. This rearrangement joins TRBV20-1 to TRBJ2-5, with 8 nucleotides matching TRBD2. There are 16 residues in the CDR3. V was pared by 0 bases and J by 2 bases, with 8 bases of the junction left unmatched. Germline-derived CDR1 and CDR2 are DFQATT and SNEGSKA (reference sequence).